These 21 T cell receptor beta chains were sequenced from one sample in a study of blood T cells in healthy people across ages. For the second PCR, which ran for roughly 7 to 11 cycles, a sample-barcoded 5' primer and a J-beta primer mix were used. TCRdb reprocessed the 5' RACE reads via MiXCR and lists one record per CDR3 protein. The sample shows approximately 830,000 distinct CDR3 sequences, about 59% of them seen only once. Sequencing was performed on blood. The source is a young man in good health.

This chain connects TRBV4-3 to TRBJ2-7; D might be TRBD1 (6 bases). V lost 0 bases and J 4 bases, leaving 19 bases between the germline ends. This CDR3 has 17 amino acids. Germline V gene lookup returns CDR1 LGHNA and CDR2 YSLEER. The CDR3 DNA reads TGCGCCAGCAGCCAAGATGAGGTACAGGGTGGTAGGTACGAGCAGTACTTC. Its protein is CASSQDEVQGGRYEQYF.

This clonotype was counted a few times. This chain uses TRBV9 with TRBJ2-6, with D unresolved. The CDR3 sequence is 16 residues long. Deletions cut 0 bases from V and 0 bases from J, with 7 bases between. Germline V lookup: CDR1 SGDLS, CDR2 YYNGEE. This chain's CDR3 is CASSVAPPSGANVLTF. The CDR3 DNA reads as TGTGCCAGCAGCGTAGCCCCACCCTCTGGGGCCAACGTCCTGACTTTC.

V and J are TRBV5-5 and TRBJ2-3; 15 positions match TRBD2. CDR3 length equals 17 residues. J lost 5 bases, V lost 0 bases, and 4 bases had no gene match. Germline V gives CDR1 SGHKS, CDR2 YYEKEE (reference sequence). In DNA form, the CDR3 reads TGTGCCAGCAGCTTGGCCGGGACTAGCGGGGGGCTAGATACGCAGTATTTT. Translating gives CASSLAGTSGGLDTQYF.

J is TRBJ1-2 and V is TRBV10-3; D not certain. This CDR3 contains 13 residues. The germline V and J ends were trimmed by 6 bases and 3 bases, with 11 bases remaining between them. Germline V gives CDR1 ENHRY, CDR2 SYGVKD. The CDR3 reads CAIRGFLDYGYTF. As DNA, the CDR3 is TGTGCCATCAGGGGCTTCTTGGACTATGGCTACACCTTC.

This clonotype was observed a few times. This rearrangement joins TRBV6-1 to TRBJ1-4; D is unclear. The germline CDR1 and CDR2 sequences are MNHNS and SASEGT. CDR3 length: 15 amino acids. Trimming took 6 bases from V and 1 from J, leaving 12 bases between them. The CDR3 DNA reads as TGTGCCAGCAGCGGGAGGGAGCAAACTAATGAAAAACTGTTTTTT. Its protein is CASSGREQTNEKLFF.

This clonotype has only a few counts. CDR3 nucleotide sequence: TGTGCCAGCAACCGAGATGGTAGGGGGCGCGGGGAGACCCAGTACTTC. Encoded protein: CASNRDGRGRGETQYF. The rearrangement uses TRBV28 and TRBJ2-5; 7 bases map to TRBD1. CDR1 is MDHEN, CDR2 SYDVKM, per germline. The CDR3 extends over 16 amino acids. V gave up 7 bases and J gave up 5 bases; unmatched junction bases: 16.

CDR3 amino acids: CASSRRGGTEAFF. Written as DNA, the CDR3 is TGTGCCAGCAGCCGCAGGGGAGGCACTGAAGCTTTCTTT. The gene calls are TRBV7-2 and TRBJ1-1; a possible D gene is TRBD1 (6 bases). The V end lost 5 bases, the J end lost 4 bases, and 11 bases lay between the germline ends. The CDR3 extends over 13 amino acids. CDR1 SGHTA and CDR2 FQGNSA come from the germline V gene.

This clonotype showed up just a few times. The chain combines TRBV3-1 with TRBJ2-1; D is unclear. CDR1 and CDR2 from the germline V gene are LGHDT and YNNKEL (reference sequence). V gave up 7 bases and J gave up 8 bases, with 9 bases separating them. The length of the CDR3 is 11 residues. The CDR3 DNA follows: TGTGCCAGCACCTCCGAGTATGAGCAGTTCTTC. This encodes CASTSEYEQFF.

This clonotype was seen a handful of times. This chain uses TRBV20-1 with TRBJ2-7, with D tentatively TRBD2 (6 bases). The CDR3 is 16 residues long. Trimming removed 6 bases at V and 1 base at J, with 22 bases between. Germline V gene lookup returns CDR1 DFQATT and CDR2 SNEGSKA (reference sequence). CDR3 nucleotide sequence: TGCAGTGCCCCAATGGGGGGTAGGGGAAGGTCCTACGAGCAGTACTTC. As protein: CSAPMGGRGRSYEQYF.

In nucleotides, the CDR3 is TGTGCCAGAGCGTGGGGCTACTCTGGGGCCAACGTCCTGACTTTC. Translated, it gives CARAWGYSGANVLTF. The chain carries TRBV9 and TRBJ2-6, with D perhaps matching TRBD1 (5 bases). V lost 8 bases and J lost 0, with 12 bases in between. The CDR3 length is 15 residues. Germline CDR1 SGDLS, CDR2 YYNGEE. Looking up the rest from reference TRBV9 and TRBJ2-6 gives the full variable domain: DSGVTQTPKHLITATGQRVTLRCSPRSGDLSVYWYQQSLDQGLQFLIQYYNGEERAKGNILERFSAQQFPDLHSELNLSSLELGDSALYFCARAWGYSGANVLTFGAGSRLTVL.

This clonotype has a handful of counts. The chain carries TRBV5-1 and TRBJ2-1, with a tentative D call TRBD2 (6 bases). This CDR3 region has 12 residues. The germline V gene encodes CDR1 SGHRS and CDR2 YFSETQ. V was clipped by 4 bases and J by 6 bases, with 8 bases between them. The CDR3 region is CASSKTSNEQFF. DNA for the CDR3: TGCGCCAGCAGCAAGACTAGCAATGAGCAGTTCTTC.

This clonotype was recorded at least ten times. This sequence joins TRBV3-1 and TRBJ2-5; the D gene is possibly TRBD2 (5 bases). Trimming pared 8 bases from V and 4 bases from J, leaving 11 bases between. The germline CDR1 and CDR2 sequences are LGHDT and YNNKEL (reference sequence). The CDR3 covers 12 residues. The CDR3 nucleotides read TGTGCCAGCTCCCAAGGAGGAGAGACCCAGTACTTC. This codes for CASSQGGETQYF.

V usage is TRBV27 and J usage is TRBJ2-5; no clear D. There are 13 residues in the CDR3. The V end was cut by 5 bases, the J end by 0 bases, with 7 bases between. The germline CDR1 and CDR2 sequences are MNHEY and SMNVEV (reference sequence). The CDR3 reads CASSLTYQETQYF. DNA for the CDR3: TGTGCCAGCAGTCTCACGTACCAAGAGACCCAGTACTTC.

V and J are TRBV29-1 and TRBJ2-5; the D is unclear. The CDR3 extends over 11 amino acids. Trimming took 4 bases from V and 0 from J, leaving 3 bases between them. CDR1 and CDR2 (germline): SQVTM, ANQGSEA. CDR3: CSVGNQETQYF. The CDR3 DNA follows: TGCAGCGTTGGCAACCAAGAGACCCAGTACTTC.

There are a few counts of this clonotype. The J gene is TRBJ2-7, the V gene TRBV29-1; 7 bases map to TRBD2. CDR1 and CDR2 from the germline V gene are SQVTM and ANQGSEA. The junction had 11 bases not matched to a gene; V was cut back by 4 bases and J by 5 bases. This CDR3 spans 14 amino acids. The CDR3 DNA is TGCAGCGTTGTAGGTGGGGGGGTAATACACGAGCAGTACTTC. It is translated as CSVVGGGVIHEQYF.

This clonotype was found a few times. The chain combines TRBV12-3 or TRBV12-4 with TRBJ1-2; D not resolved. Trimming pared 8 bases from V and 4 bases from J, leaving 17 bases between. The CDR3 is 14 residues long. CDR3 in amino acids: CASGNGQILYGYTF. The CDR3 coding sequence is TGTGCCAGCGGAAATGGGCAGATCCTCTATGGCTACACCTTC.

The rearrangement uses TRBV9 and TRBJ2-3; no definite D call. The germline V gene has CDR1 SGDLS and CDR2 YYNGEE. CDR3 length equals 15 residues. Trimming removed 1 base at V and 0 bases at J, with 9 bases between. The CDR3 reads CASSVLTASTDTQYF. The CDR3 region has the DNA TGTGCCAGCAGCGTACTCACAGCTAGCACAGATACGCAGTATTTT.

The genes are TRBV27 and TRBJ2-1; unclear D gene. With 7 bases removed from V and 9 bases from J, the gap between germline ends came to 16 bases. Per the germline V gene, CDR1 is MNHEY and CDR2 is SMNVEV (reference sequence). This CDR3 region has 13 residues. The CDR3 DNA is TGTGCCAGCAATCGCGACCGCGGCACTGAGCAGTTCTTC. It translates to CASNRDRGTEQFF.

This clonotype was picked up a small number of times. The CDR3 DNA sequence: TGCAGCGCCGGAGGGGACAGGGAGGTCTACGAGCAGTACTTC. It is translated as CSAGGDREVYEQYF. The chain combines TRBV29-1 with TRBJ2-7, with TRBD1 matching 9 bases. CDR1 and CDR2 (germline): SQVTM, ANQGSEA. V lost 7 bases, J lost 3 bases, and 10 bases stayed unmatched. CDR3 length: 14 residues.

The DNA for the CDR3 is TGCAGCGTTGATAAGGGGTCGATCAATGAGCAGTTCTTC. Protein: CSVDKGSINEQFF. The rearrangement uses TRBV29-1 and TRBJ2-1, with D perhaps matching TRBD1 (5 bases). Germline values: CDR1 SQVTM, CDR2 ANQGSEA. V was cut by 3 bases and J by 6 bases, with 12 bases left in between. The CDR3 covers 13 residues.

The chain recombines TRBV20-1 with TRBJ2-7; D is undetermined. V shed 8 bases and J shed 0 bases, with 17 bases lying between them. This CDR3 spans 14 amino acids. Germline assignment: CDR1 DFQATT and CDR2 SNEGSKA (reference sequence). This CDR3 reads CSFSGGSSSYEQYF. In DNA, the CDR3 is TGCAGTTTCTCAGGTGGATCCAGCTCCTACGAGCAGTACTTC.